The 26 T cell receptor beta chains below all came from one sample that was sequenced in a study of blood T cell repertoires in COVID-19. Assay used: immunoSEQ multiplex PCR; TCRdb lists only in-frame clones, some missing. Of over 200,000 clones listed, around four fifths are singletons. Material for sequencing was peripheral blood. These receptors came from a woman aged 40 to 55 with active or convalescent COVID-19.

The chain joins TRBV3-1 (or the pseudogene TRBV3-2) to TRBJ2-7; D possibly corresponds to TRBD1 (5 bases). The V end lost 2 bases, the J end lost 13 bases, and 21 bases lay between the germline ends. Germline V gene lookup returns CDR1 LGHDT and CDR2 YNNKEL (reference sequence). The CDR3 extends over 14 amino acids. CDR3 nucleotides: TGTGCCAGCAGCCAATCGATCTACAGGACCTGGCCTTACTTC. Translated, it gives CASSQSIYRTWPYF.

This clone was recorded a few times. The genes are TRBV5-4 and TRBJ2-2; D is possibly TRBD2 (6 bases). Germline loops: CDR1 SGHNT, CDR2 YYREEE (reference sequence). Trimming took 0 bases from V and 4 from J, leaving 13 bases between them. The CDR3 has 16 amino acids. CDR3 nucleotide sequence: TGTGCCAGCAGCTTGGTTTCTGGGGGAGGCACCGGGGAGCTGTTTTTT. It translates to CASSLVSGGGTGELFF.

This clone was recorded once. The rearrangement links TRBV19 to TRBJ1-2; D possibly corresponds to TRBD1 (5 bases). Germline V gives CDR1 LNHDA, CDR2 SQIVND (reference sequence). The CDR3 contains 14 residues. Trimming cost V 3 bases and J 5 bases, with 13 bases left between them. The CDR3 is CASSIAGVEYGYTF. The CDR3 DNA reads TGTGCCAGTAGTATTGCGGGGGTCGAGTATGGCTACACCTTC.

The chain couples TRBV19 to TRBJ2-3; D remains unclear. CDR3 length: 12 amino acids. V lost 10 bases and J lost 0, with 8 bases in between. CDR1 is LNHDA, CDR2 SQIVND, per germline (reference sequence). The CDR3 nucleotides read TGTGCCACTACTACCAGCACAGATACGCAGTATTTT. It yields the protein CATTTSTDTQYF.

This CDR3 reads CASSALVVAGRLAKNIQYF. CDR3 in DNA: TGTGCCAGCAGCGCCTTGGTGGTAGCGGGGCGGCTGGCCAAAAACATTCAGTACTTC. The chain has TRBV5-8 and TRBJ2-4; 8 bases align to TRBD2. Germline V gene sequence: CDR1 SGHTS, CDR2 YDEGEE. With V trimmed by 4 bases and J by 1 base, 16 bases remained unmatched. There are 19 residues in the CDR3. The full variable domain, rest sourced from reference TRBV5-8 and TRBJ2-4, is EAGVTQSPTHLIKTRGQQATLRCSPISGHTSVYWYQQALGLGLQFLLWYDEGEERNRGNFPPRFSGRQFPNYSSELNVNALELEDSALYLCASSALVVAGRLAKNIQYFGAGTRLSVL.

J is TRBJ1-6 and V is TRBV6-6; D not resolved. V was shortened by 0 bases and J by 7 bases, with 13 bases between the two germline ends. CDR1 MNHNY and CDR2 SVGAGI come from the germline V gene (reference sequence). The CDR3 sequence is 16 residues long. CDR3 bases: TGTGCCAGCAGTTACTCGGCCGGAGGTTTAAATTCACCCCTCCACTTT. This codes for CASSYSAGGLNSPLHF.

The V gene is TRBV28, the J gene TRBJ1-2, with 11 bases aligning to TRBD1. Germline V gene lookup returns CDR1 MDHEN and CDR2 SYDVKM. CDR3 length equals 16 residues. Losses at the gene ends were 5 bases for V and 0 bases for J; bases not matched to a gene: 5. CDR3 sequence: CASSPGDRGSNYGYTF. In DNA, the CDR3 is TGTGCCAGCAGTCCTGGGGACAGGGGGTCTAACTATGGCTACACCTTC.

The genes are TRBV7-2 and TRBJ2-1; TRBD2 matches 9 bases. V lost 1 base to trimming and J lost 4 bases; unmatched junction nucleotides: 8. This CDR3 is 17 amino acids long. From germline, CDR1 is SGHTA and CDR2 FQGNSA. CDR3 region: CASSLVGAGGPYNEQFF. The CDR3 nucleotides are TGTGCCAGCAGCTTAGTGGGGGCGGGGGGGCCTTACAATGAGCAGTTCTTC.

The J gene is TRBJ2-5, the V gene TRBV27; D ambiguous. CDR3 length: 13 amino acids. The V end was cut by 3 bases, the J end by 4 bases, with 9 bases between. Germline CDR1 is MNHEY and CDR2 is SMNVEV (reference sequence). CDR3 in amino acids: CASSFNFRETQYF. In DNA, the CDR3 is TGTGCCAGCAGTTTTAACTTCCGAGAGACCCAGTACTTC.

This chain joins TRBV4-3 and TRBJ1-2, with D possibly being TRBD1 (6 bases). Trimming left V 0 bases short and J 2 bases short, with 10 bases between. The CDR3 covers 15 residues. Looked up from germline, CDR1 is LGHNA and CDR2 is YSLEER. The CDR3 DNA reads TGCGCCAGCAGCCAAGATAGGGGGTTAAACTATGGCTACACCTTC. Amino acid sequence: CASSQDRGLNYGYTF.

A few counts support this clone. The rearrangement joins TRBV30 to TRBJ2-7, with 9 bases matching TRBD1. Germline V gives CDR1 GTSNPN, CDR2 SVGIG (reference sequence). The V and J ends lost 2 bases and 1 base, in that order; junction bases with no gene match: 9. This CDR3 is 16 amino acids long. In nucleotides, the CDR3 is TGTGCCTGGAGTCCGAAAACGGGACAGGGATCCTACGAGCAGTACTTC. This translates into CAWSPKTGQGSYEQYF.

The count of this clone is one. As DNA, the CDR3 is TGCGCCAGCAGCTCAACCCCCGGGACAGGGCTTGCACTAGCTAGTTATGGCTACACCTTC. Translating it yields CASSSTPGTGLALASYGYTF. The chain is built from TRBV5-1 and TRBJ1-2; TRBD1 matches at 9 bases. CDR3 size: 20 residues. V dropped 3 bases and J dropped 5; count of bases not matched to a gene: 23. Germline V lookup: CDR1 SGHRS, CDR2 YFSETQ.

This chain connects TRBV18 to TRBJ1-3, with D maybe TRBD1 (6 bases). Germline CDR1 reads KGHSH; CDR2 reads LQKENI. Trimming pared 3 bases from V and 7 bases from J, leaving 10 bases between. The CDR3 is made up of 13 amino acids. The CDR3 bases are TGTGCCAGCTCACCCGCGGACAGTAACACCATATATTTT. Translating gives CASSPADSNTIYF.

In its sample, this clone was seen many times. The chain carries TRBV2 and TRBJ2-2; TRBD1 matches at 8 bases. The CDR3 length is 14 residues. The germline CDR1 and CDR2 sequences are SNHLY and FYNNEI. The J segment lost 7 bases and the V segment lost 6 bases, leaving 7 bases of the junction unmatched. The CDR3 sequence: CASRSGQADGELFF. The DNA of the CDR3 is TGTGCCAGCAGGTCGGGACAGGCTGACGGGGAGCTGTTTTTT.

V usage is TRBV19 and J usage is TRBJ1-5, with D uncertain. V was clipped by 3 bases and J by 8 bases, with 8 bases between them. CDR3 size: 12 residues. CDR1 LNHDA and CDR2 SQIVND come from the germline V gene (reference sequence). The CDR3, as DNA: TGTGCCAGTAGTATTGTCTCGGAGCCCCAGCATTTT. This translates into CASSIVSEPQHF.

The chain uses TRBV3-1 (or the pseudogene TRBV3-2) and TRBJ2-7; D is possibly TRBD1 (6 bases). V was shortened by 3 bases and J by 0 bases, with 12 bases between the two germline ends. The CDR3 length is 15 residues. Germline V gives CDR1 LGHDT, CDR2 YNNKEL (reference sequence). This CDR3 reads CASSHAGANSYEQYF. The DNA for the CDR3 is TGTGCCAGCAGCCACGCAGGGGCTAACTCCTACGAGCAGTACTTC.

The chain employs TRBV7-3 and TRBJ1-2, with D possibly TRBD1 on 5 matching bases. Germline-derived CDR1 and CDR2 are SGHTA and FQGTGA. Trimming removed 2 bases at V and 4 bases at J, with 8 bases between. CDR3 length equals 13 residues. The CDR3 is CASSLGDSYGYTF. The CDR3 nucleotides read TGTGCCAGCAGCTTAGGGGACTCCTATGGCTACACCTTC.

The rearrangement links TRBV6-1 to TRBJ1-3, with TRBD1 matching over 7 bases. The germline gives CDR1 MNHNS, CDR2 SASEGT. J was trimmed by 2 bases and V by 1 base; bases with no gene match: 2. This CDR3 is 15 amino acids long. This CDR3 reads CASSEGDRPGNTIYF. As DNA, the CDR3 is TGTGCCAGCAGTGAAGGGGACAGACCTGGAAACACCATATATTTT.

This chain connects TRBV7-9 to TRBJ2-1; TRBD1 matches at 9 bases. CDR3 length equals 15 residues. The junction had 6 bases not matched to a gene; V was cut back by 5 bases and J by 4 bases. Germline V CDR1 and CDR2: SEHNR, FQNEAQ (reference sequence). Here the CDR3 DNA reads TGTGCCAGCAGCATACCGGGACAGGGATACAATGAGCAGTTCTTC. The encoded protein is CASSIPGQGYNEQFF.

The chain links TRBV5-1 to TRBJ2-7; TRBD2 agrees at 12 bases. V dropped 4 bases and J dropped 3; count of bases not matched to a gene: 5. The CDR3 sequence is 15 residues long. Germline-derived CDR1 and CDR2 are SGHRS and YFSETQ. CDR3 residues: CASSPRTSGVYEQYF. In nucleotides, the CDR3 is TGCGCCAGCAGCCCGAGGACTAGCGGGGTCTACGAGCAGTACTTC.

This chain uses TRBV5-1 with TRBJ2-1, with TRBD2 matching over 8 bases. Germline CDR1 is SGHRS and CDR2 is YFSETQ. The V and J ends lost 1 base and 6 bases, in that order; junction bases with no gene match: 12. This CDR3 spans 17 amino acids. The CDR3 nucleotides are TGCGCCAGCAGCTTGACCGAAGGGCCGGGAGGGTTCAATGAGCAGTTCTTC. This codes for CASSLTEGPGGFNEQFF.

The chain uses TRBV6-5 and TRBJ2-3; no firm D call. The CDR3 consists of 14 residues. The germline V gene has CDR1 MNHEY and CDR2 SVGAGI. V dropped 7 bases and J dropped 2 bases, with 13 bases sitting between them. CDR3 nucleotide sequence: TGTGCCAGCATTAGGCTGGGCGACACAGATACGCAGTATTTT. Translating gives CASIRLGDTDTQYF.

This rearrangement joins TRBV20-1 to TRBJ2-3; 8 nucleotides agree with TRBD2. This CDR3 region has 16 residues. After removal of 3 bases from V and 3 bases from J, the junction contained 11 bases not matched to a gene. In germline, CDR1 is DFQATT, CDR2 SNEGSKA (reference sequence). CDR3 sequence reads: CSASQYRGGLTDTQYF. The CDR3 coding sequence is TGCAGTGCTAGTCAGTATCGGGGGGGCCTTACAGATACGCAGTATTTT.

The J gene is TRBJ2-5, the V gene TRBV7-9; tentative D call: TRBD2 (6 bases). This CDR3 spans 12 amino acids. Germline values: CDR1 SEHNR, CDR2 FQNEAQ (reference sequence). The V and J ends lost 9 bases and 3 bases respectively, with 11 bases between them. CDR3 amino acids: CASAGFKETQYF. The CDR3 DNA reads TGTGCCAGTGCGGGGTTTAAAGAGACCCAGTACTTC.

CDR3 protein: CASRPGGGFYGYTF. The CDR3 coding sequence is TGTGCCAGCCGACCTGGGGGGGGCTTTTATGGCTACACCTTC. V is TRBV27 and J is TRBJ1-2; D possibly corresponds to TRBD1 (6 bases). The V end lost 8 bases, the J end lost 5 bases, and 18 bases lay between the germline ends. Per germline, CDR1 MNHEY and CDR2 SMNVEV (reference sequence). This CDR3 is built from 14 residues.

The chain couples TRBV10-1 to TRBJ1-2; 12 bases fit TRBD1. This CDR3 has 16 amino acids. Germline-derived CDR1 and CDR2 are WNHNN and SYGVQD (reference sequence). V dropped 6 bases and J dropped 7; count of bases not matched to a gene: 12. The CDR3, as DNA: TGCGCCAGCAGGAGTACCCAGGGACAGGGGGCAGGTGGCTACACCTTC. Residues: CASRSTQGQGAGGYTF.